One T cell receptor beta chain is described in this entry. Its antigen is unidentified. The sample comes from a study of cytomegalovirus exposure and HLA in healthy donors. Study-wide context: Of a few hundred genotyped donors, 81% grouped in the Caucasian-associated ancestry cluster. Study findings and constraints: Because they were indistinguishable, some V segments, including TRBV6-2 and TRBV6-3, were excluded.

PCR was performed using 60 Vbeta and 13 Jbeta primers. Sequencing was performed with immunoSEQ multiplex PCR; in TCRdb, only in-frame clones are kept and a portion is missing. This sample has 80,000 to 90,000 clones, with around 75% found just once. The CDR3 is made up of 12 amino acids. Deletions cut 6 bases from V and 5 bases from J, with 11 bases between. Germline V gene sequence: CDR1 SNHLY, CDR2 FYNNEI. The sequenced sample was PBMCs. The gene calls are TRBV2 and TRBJ2-7; D perhaps matches TRBD2 (5 bases). The sequence came from a man aged 35 to 55 in good health and CMV-seronegative. The CDR3: CASRTAGHEQYF. The CDR3 DNA follows: TGTGCCAGCAGGACGGCGGGCCACGAGCAGTACTTC.